A selection of T cell receptor beta chains follows, all from one sample in a study of chemoradiotherapy in HPV16-positive cancers. Sequenced by immunoSEQ multiplex PCR; TCRdb stores in-frame clones only, minus some. Seen here are 65,000 to 80,000 clones, about nine tenths observed once, and the top ten hold 4% to 5%. The sequencing used blood, collected from a patient who underwent chemoradiotherapy. These receptors all come from a human donor with HPV-associated anogenital cancer. The CDR3 runs from the conserved cysteine through the conserved F or W.

V,CDR3
TRBV19,CASSIGGMRAKNIQYF
TRBV6-1,CASSNPRLAPYEQYF
TRBV10-1,CASSAGRAKNIQYF
TRBV6-1,CAGSVARVSNTEAFF
TRBV19,CASSITSGVGYTF
TRBV5-1,CASSFHPYRDRETYEQYF
TRBV6-5,CASSYTANQPQHF
TRBV4-1,CASSQGGAGTNYGYTF
TRBV5-1,CASSFRGGSTDTQYF
TRBV2,CASRRQGTVNTGELFF
TRBV11-2,CASSSTRDWHDYTF
TRBV6-1,CASRYRSEAFF
TRBV5-1,CASSPGDPNQPQHF